This is a list of T cell receptor beta chains from one sample in a study of T cells in Graves' hyperthyroidism and ophthalmopathy. TCRdb re-called the multiplex PCR reads with MiXCR, one entry per CDR3 protein. Here the sample spans approximately 690,000 distinct CDR3 sequences, about 14% being singletons. Material: blood. These receptors all stem from a woman aged 45 to 65 with Graves' ophthalmopathy. Each CDR3 is given with its conserved first and last residue. Fields, in order: J gene, V gene, CDR3 protein.

TRBJ2-2 | TRBV11-3 | CASSRLRGNTGELFF
TRBJ2-7 | TRBV28 | CASSLTHTSGEQYF
TRBJ1-4 | TRBV3-1 | CASSPPLNRVLNEKLFF
TRBJ2-7 | TRBV28 | CASSQDVESSYEQYF
TRBJ2-2 | TRBV2 | CASKLAGSLGGELFF
TRBJ2-3 | TRBV4-3 | CASSHRNGTTWSLNTQYF
TRBJ1-5 | TRBV28 | CASLTGGSFSNQPQHF
TRBJ2-7 | TRBV7-2 | CASREGPPGKQYF
TRBJ2-3 | TRBV5-8 | CASRPGLAGADTQYF
TRBJ2-1 | TRBV28 | CASSFTAGAGGRDEQFF
TRBJ1-2 | TRBV9 | CASSVSRSNYYGYTF
TRBJ2-2 | TRBV12-5 | CASGLARTSNTGELFF
TRBJ2-7 | TRBV20-1 | CSANGAGSSYEQYF
TRBJ2-5 | TRBV5-1 | CASSLDRVGGTETQYF
TRBJ2-4 | TRBV27 | CASSLSVGSRADIQYF